This TCR beta chain was observed in a study of breast tumors, draining lymph nodes, adjacent tissues. Notes on the study in general: Findings are consistent with lymph node origin and intratumoral expansion of most tumor T cells. Tumor repertoires ranked between lymph nodes and nontumor tissue in diversity, with V and J gene preferences.

Each CDR3 protein is one row after TCRdb ran MiXCR on the multiplex PCR reads. The sample has about 200,000 distinct CDR3 sequences, 30% to 40% seen once; the top ten hold about 4.3%. The lymph nodes were axillary draining lymph nodes from breast cancer patients. There are 14 residues in the CDR3. The germline gives CDR1 SGHRS, CDR2 YFSETQ. A few counts support this clonotype. The antigen is unknown. The junction does not match germline at one end; this may be a read error. This chain joins TRBV5-1 and TRBJ2-5, with D uncertain. This clonotype was sampled from a female donor with breast cancer. Some clones in this sample may be carry-over from other donors' samples. Sequencing was performed on axillary lymph node tissue. This chain's CDR3 is CASSLDSTQDTQYF. In DNA form, the CDR3 reads TGCGCCAGCAGCTTGGATAGCACTCAAGACACCCAGTACTTC.